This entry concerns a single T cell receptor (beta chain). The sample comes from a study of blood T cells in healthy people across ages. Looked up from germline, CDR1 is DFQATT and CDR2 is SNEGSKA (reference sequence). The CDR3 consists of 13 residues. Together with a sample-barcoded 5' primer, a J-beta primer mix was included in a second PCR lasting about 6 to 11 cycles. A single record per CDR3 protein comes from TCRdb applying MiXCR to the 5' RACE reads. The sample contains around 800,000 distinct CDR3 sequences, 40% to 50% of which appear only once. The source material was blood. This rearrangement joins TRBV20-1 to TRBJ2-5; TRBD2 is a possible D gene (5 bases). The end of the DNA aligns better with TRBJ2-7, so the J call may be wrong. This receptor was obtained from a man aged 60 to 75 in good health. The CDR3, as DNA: TGCAGTGCACAAGTCGGGAACTCCTACGAGCAGTACTTC. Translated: CSAQVGNSYEQYF.